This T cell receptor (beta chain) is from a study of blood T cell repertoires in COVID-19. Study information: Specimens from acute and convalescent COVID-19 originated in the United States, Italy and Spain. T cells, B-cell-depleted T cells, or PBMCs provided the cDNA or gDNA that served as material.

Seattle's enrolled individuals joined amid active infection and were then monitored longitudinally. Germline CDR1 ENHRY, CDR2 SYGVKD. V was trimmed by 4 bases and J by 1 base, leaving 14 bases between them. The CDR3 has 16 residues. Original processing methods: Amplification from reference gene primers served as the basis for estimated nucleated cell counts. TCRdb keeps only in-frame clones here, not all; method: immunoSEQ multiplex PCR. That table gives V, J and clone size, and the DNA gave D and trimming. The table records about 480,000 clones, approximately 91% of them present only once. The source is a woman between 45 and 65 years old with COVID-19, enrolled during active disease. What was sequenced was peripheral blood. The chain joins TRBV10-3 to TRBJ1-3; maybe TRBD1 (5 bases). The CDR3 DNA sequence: TGTGCCATCAGTGGTGGGGGAGCGGGGTCTGGAAACACCATATATTTT. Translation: CAISGGGAGSGNTIYF.